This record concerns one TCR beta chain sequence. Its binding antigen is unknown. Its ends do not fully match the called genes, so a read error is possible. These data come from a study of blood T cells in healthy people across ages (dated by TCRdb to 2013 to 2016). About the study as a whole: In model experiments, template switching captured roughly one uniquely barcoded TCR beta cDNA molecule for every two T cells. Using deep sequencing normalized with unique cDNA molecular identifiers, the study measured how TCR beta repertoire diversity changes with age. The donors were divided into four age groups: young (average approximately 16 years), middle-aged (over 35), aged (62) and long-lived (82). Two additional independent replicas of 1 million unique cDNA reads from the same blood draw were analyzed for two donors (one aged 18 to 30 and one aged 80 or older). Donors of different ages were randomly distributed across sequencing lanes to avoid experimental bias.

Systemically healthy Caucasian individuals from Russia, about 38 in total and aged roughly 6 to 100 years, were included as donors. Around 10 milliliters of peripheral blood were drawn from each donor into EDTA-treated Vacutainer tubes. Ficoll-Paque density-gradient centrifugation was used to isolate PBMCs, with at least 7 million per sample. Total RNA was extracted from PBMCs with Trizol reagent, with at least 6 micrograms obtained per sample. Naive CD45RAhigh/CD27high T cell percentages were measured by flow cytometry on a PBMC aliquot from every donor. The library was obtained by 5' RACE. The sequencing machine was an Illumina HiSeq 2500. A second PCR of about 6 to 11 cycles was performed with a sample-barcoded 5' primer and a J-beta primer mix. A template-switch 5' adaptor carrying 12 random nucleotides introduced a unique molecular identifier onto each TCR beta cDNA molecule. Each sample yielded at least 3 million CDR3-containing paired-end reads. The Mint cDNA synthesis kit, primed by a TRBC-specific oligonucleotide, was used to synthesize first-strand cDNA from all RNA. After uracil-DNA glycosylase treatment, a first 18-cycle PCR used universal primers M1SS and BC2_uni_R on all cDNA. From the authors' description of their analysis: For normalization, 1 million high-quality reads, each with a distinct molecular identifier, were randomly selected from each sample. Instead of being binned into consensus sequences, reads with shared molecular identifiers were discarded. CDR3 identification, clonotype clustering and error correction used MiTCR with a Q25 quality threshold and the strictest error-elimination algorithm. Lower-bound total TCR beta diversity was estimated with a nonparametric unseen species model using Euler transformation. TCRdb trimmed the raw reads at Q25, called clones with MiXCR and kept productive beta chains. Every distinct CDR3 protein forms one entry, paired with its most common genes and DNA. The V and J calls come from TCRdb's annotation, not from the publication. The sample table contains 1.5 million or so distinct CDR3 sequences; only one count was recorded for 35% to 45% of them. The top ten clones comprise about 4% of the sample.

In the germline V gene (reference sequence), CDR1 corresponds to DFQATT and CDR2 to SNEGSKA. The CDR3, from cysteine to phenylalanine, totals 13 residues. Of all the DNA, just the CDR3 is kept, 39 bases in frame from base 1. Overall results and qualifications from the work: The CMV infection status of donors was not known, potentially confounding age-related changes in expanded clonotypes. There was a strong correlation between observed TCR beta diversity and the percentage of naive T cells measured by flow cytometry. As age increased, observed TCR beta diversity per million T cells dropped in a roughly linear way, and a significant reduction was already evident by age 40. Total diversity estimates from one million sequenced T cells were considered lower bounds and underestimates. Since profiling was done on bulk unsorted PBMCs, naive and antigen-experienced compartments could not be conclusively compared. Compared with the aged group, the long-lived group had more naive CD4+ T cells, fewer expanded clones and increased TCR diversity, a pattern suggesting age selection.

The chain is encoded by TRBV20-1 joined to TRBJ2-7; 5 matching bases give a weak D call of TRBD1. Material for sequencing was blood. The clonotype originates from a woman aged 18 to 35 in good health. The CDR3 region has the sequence CSSRDSREYEQYF. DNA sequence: TGCAGTTCTAGAGATTCCAGGGAATACGAGCAGTACTTC.